What follows are 20 T cell receptor beta chains derived from one specimen sequenced in a study of CD8 T cells in Susac syndrome. Random hexamers were used to reverse transcribe the RNA input (roughly 0.5 to 1 ug). Via MiXCR, TCRdb re-called the immunoSEQ multiplex PCR reads, giving one row per CDR3 protein. The sample includes 120,000 or so distinct CDR3 sequences, about 93% of them seen just once. The source material was CD8+ T cells from PBMCs. Source of these receptors: a human donor with Susac syndrome.

J is TRBJ1-1 and V is TRBV19; 11 bases are shared with TRBD1. The V gene end was trimmed by 3 bases and the J gene end by 5 bases; junction bases not matched to a gene: 8. The germline V gene encodes CDR1 LNHDA and CDR2 SQIVND (reference sequence). There are 16 residues in the CDR3. CDR3 sequence reads: CASSIGTGGIGTEAFF. In nucleotides, the CDR3 is TGTGCCAGTAGTATCGGGACAGGGGGAATAGGAACTGAAGCTTTCTTT.

V is TRBV9 and J is TRBJ2-1; D not certain. The germline V gene encodes CDR1 SGDLS and CDR2 YYNGEE. V gave up 0 bases and J gave up 6 bases, with 13 bases separating them. The CDR3 spans 15 residues. The CDR3 sequence is CASSVGRATTNEQFF. The CDR3 DNA follows: TGTGCCAGCAGCGTAGGGCGAGCAACTACCAATGAGCAGTTCTTC.

V usage is TRBV9 and J usage is TRBJ1-3, with D perhaps matching TRBD1 (6 bases). The V end was cut by 4 bases, the J end by 0 bases, with 11 bases between. This CDR3 comprises 15 residues. Looked up from germline, CDR1 is SGDLS and CDR2 is YYNGEE. CDR3 bases: TGTGCCAGCAGCAACCGGGGGGCCTCTGGAAACACCATATATTTT. Its protein is CASSNRGASGNTIYF.

This chain connects TRBV27 to TRBJ2-3, with D possibly matching TRBD1 (5 bases). Trimming pared 3 bases from V and 4 bases from J, leaving 8 bases between. The CDR3 has 13 amino acids. CDR1 and CDR2 from the germline V gene are MNHEY and SMNVEV (reference sequence). The CDR3: CASSFSRADTQYF. DNA of the CDR3: TGTGCCAGCAGTTTTAGCAGGGCAGATACGCAGTATTTT.

The CDR3 DNA reads TGTGCCAGCAGCGTCCCCTCTAGCGGGAGCTCCTACAATGAGCAGTTCTTC. As protein: CASSVPSSGSSYNEQFF. The V call is TRBV9, the J call TRBJ2-1; 10 bases match TRBD2. The germline V gene has CDR1 SGDLS and CDR2 YYNGEE. V shed 2 bases, J shed 0 bases, and the junction held 5 bases outside the gene matches. This CDR3 region has 17 residues.

The chain has TRBV7-9 and TRBJ1-1; D perhaps matches TRBD1 (6 bases). The V gene lost 5 bases and the J gene lost 4 bases, with 17 bases spanning the gap. The CDR3 runs to 15 residues. Germline CDR1 is SEHNR and CDR2 is FQNEAQ (reference sequence). CDR3 DNA: TGTGCCAGCAGCCCGATAAACAGGGTATCCACTGAAGCTTTCTTT. This translates into CASSPINRVSTEAFF.

The chain carries TRBV30 and TRBJ2-1; TRBD1 matches at 10 bases. CDR3 length: 13 residues. With 2 bases clipped from V and 12 bases from J, the junction kept 7 bases outside the gene matches. Germline V gene lookup returns CDR1 GTSNPN and CDR2 SVGIG (reference sequence). The CDR3 region is CAWSPGQGKGQFF. CDR3 nucleotides: TGTGCCTGGAGTCCGGGACAGGGGAAAGGGCAGTTCTTC.

The chain couples TRBV5-4 to TRBJ1-2; D unclear. V was clipped by 0 bases and J by 4 bases, with 10 bases between them. Germline CDR1 SGHNT, CDR2 YYREEE (reference sequence). There are 14 residues in the CDR3. The DNA of the CDR3 is TGTGCCAGCAGCTTGGCTACCAGCTTCTATGGCTACACCTTC. It is translated as CASSLATSFYGYTF. Full variable domain (rest looked up from reference TRBV5-4 and TRBJ1-2): ETGVTQSPTHLIKTRGQQVTLRCSSQSGHNTVSWYQQALGQGPQFIFQYYREEENGRGNFPPRFSGLQFPNYSSELNVNALELDDSALYLCASSLATSFYGYTFGSGTRLTVV.

V and J are TRBV12-3 or TRBV12-4 and TRBJ1-2; D remains unclear. With 7 bases removed from V and 7 bases from J, the gap between germline ends came to 13 bases. This CDR3 region has 12 residues. The CDR3 spells CASMPGSGGYTF. CDR3 sequence (DNA): TGTGCCAGCATGCCGGGATCAGGTGGCTACACCTTC.

The chain links TRBV13 to TRBJ2-7; 7 bases match TRBD2. Germline V CDR1 and CDR2: PRHDT, FYEKMQ (reference sequence). The J segment lost 2 bases and the V segment lost 0 bases, leaving 7 bases of the junction unmatched. This CDR3 region has 16 residues. CDR3 loop: CASSLGLREVAYEQYF. The CDR3 nucleotides are TGTGCCAGCAGCTTAGGCCTCCGGGAGGTAGCCTACGAGCAGTACTTC.

The V gene is TRBV7-9, the J gene TRBJ2-1; D is ambiguous. Trimming left V 2 bases short and J 5 bases short, with 4 bases between. Germline CDR1 and CDR2: SEHNR and FQNEAQ (reference sequence). CDR3 length equals 12 residues. The CDR3 region has the DNA TGTGCCAGCAGCTTAAGTCACAATGAGCAGTTCTTC. Protein product: CASSLSHNEQFF.

This sequence joins TRBV7-9 and TRBJ1-2; 11 bases are a match to TRBD1. J was trimmed by 8 bases and V by 5 bases; bases with no gene match: 7. Germline-derived CDR1 and CDR2 are SEHNR and FQNEAQ (reference sequence). The CDR3 is made up of 14 amino acids. The CDR3 bases are TGTGCCAGCAGCCTGGACAGGGGGCAAGGGGGCTACACCTTC. Translation: CASSLDRGQGGYTF. Variable domain in full (rest from reference TRBV7-9 and TRBJ1-2): DTGVSQNPRHKITKRGQNVTFRCDPISEHNRLYWYRQTLGQGPEFLTYFQNEAQLEKSRLLSDRFSAERPKGSFSTLEIQRTEQGDSAMYLCASSLDRGQGGYTFGSGTRLTVV.

The V gene is TRBV11-2, the J gene TRBJ2-7; D is possibly TRBD1 or TRBD2 (5 bases each). V was clipped by 6 bases and J by 4 bases, with 16 bases between them. Germline V gene data show CDR1 as SGHAT and CDR2 as FQNNGV. The CDR3 length is 14 residues. The CDR3 is CASRPPGPPYEQYF. CDR3 DNA: TGTGCCAGCAGACCTCCGGGACCCCCTTACGAGCAGTACTTC. Filled out from reference TRBV11-2 and TRBJ2-7, the complete variable domain reads EAGVAQSPRYKIIEKRQSVAFWCNPISGHATLYWYQQILGQGPKLLIQFQNNGVVDDSQLPKDRFSAERLKGVDSTLKIQPAKLEDSAVYLCASRPPGPPYEQYFGPGTRLTVT.

The V call is TRBV6-2 or TRBV6-3, the J call TRBJ2-6; D gene uncertain. Per the germline V gene, CDR1 is MNHEY and CDR2 is SVGEGT. The CDR3 is 15 residues long. Trimming removed 7 bases from V and 2 bases from J, with 12 bases in between. The chain's CDR3 is CASTLKGAGANVLTF. The CDR3 DNA follows: TGTGCCAGCACTCTTAAAGGAGCTGGGGCCAACGTCCTGACTTTC.

This sequence joins TRBV19 and TRBJ1-5, with 8 nucleotides matching TRBD1. Trimming cost V 8 bases and J 6 bases; bases outside gene matches: 3. Germline lookup yields CDR1 LNHDA and CDR2 SQIVND (reference sequence). CDR3 length equals 12 residues. DNA of the CDR3: TGTGCCAGTGCGACAGGGGTTCAGCCCCAGCATTTT. Protein sequence: CASATGVQPQHF.

The chain combines TRBV12-3 or TRBV12-4 with TRBJ2-7; TRBD2 matches at 7 bases. The CDR3 covers 19 residues. Trimming removed 4 bases from V and 2 bases from J; junction bases left unmatched: 20. Here the CDR3 reads CASSSTPPKSLADPYEQYF. The CDR3 coding sequence is TGTGCCAGCAGTTCCACGCCCCCAAAGAGTCTAGCGGACCCCTACGAGCAGTACTTC.

This clonotype was seen once. This sequence joins TRBV15 and TRBJ2-7; TRBD2 matches 9 bases. V was clipped by 0 bases and J by 7 bases; unmatched bases: 7. The CDR3 runs 15 residues. The germline V gene encodes CDR1 LNHNV and CDR2 YYDKDF (reference sequence). CDR3 region: CATSRDPSGVREQYF. In DNA form, the CDR3 reads TGTGCCACCAGCAGAGATCCTAGCGGGGTTCGGGAGCAGTACTTC.

The chain is built from TRBV15 and TRBJ2-2; no reliable D call. CDR1 is LNHNV, CDR2 YYDKDF, per germline (reference sequence). V lost 3 bases and J lost 4, with 12 bases in between. CDR3 length equals 15 residues. The CDR3 loop reads CATSSSLVSTGELFF. CDR3 nucleotide sequence: TGTGCCACCAGCAGTTCCCTCGTTTCCACCGGGGAGCTGTTTTTT.

The CDR3 DNA sequence: TGTGCCAGTAGTCTGGCGACAGGGGTTTTTCAGCCCCAGCATTTT. Translating gives CASSLATGVFQPQHF. The rearrangement uses TRBV19 and TRBJ1-5; 8 nucleotides agree with TRBD1. CDR1 is LNHDA and CDR2 is SQIVND in the germline V gene (reference sequence). V lost 5 bases to trimming and J lost 6 bases; unmatched junction nucleotides: 9. The CDR3 is made up of 15 amino acids.

This chain links TRBV7-9 with TRBJ2-3; 8 nucleotides line up with TRBD1. V shed 5 bases and J 6 bases; nucleotides not matched to a gene: 10. This CDR3 has 15 residues. Germline CDR1 and CDR2: SEHNR and FQNEAQ (reference sequence). The DNA of the CDR3 is TGTGCCAGCAGCCCTTTGCAGGGGGCGAGTGATACGCAGTATTTT. It encodes CASSPLQGASDTQYF.